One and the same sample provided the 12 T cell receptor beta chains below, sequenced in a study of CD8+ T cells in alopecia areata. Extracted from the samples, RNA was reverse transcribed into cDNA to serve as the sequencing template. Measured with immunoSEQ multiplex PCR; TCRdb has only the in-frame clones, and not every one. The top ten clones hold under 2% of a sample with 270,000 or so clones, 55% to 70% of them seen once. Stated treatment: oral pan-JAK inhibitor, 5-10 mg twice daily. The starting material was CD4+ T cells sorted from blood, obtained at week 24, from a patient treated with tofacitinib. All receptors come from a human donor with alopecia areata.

The CDR3 DNA reads TGCAGCGCGGGACAGCCTAACACCGGGGAGCTGTTTTTT. This sequence encodes CSAGQPNTGELFF. The V call is TRBV29-1, the J call TRBJ2-2; 7 bases fit TRBD1. V was pared by 7 bases and J by 2 bases, with 4 bases of the junction left unmatched. Germline V gene data show CDR1 as SQVTM and CDR2 as ANQGSEA. This CDR3 region has 13 residues.

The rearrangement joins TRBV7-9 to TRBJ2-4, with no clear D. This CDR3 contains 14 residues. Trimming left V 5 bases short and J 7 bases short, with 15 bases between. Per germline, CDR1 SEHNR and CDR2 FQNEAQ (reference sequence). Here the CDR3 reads CASSREAGRNIQYF. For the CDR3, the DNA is TGTGCCAGCAGCCGCGAAGCCGGAAGGAACATTCAGTACTTC.

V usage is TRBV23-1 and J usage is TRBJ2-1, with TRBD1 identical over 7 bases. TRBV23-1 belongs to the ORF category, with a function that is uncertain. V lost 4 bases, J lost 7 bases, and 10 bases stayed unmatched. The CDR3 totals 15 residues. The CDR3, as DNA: TGCGCCAGCAGTCGCCAAAACAGGGGATCAAATGAGCAGTTCTTC. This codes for CASSRQNRGSNEQFF.

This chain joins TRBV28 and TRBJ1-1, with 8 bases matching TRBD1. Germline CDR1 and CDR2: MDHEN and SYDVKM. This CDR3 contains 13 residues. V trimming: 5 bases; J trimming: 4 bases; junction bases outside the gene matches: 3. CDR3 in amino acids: CASSTGGVTEAFF. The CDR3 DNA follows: TGTGCCAGCAGTACAGGGGGGGTCACTGAAGCTTTCTTT.

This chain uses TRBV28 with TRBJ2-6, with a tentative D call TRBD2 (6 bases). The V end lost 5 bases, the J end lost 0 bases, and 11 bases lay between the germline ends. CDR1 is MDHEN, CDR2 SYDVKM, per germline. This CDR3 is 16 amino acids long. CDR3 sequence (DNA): TGTGCCAGCAGTGGCGCGGGGAACTCTGGGGCCAACGTCCTGACTTTC. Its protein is CASSGAGNSGANVLTF.

The CDR3 nucleotides are TGCGCCAGCAGCTTGTCGGGATATCAAGAGACCCAGTACTTC. It yields the protein CASSLSGYQETQYF. J is TRBJ2-5 and V is TRBV5-1; possibly TRBD2 for D (5 bases). Germline loops: CDR1 SGHRS, CDR2 YFSETQ. CDR3 size: 14 residues. V shed 1 base and J shed 2 bases, with 9 bases lying between them.

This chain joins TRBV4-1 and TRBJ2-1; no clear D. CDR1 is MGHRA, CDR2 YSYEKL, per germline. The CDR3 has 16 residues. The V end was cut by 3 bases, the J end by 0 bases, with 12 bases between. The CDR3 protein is CASSQIDLISYNEQFF. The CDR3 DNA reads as TGCGCCAGCAGCCAGATTGACCTCATCTCCTACAATGAGCAGTTCTTC.

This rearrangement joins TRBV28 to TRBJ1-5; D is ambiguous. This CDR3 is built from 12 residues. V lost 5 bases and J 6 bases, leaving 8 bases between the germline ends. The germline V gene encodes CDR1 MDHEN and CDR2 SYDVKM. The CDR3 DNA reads TGTGCCAGCAGTCCCGTCGGTCAGCCCCAGCATTTT. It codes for CASSPVGQPQHF.

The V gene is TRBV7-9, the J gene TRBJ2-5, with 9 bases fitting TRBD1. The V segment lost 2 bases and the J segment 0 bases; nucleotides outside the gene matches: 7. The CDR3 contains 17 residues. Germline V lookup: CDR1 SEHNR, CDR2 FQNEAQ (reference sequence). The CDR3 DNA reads TGTGCCAGCAGCTTACGGTGGGGACAGGGAAACCAAGAGACCCAGTACTTC. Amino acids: CASSLRWGQGNQETQYF.

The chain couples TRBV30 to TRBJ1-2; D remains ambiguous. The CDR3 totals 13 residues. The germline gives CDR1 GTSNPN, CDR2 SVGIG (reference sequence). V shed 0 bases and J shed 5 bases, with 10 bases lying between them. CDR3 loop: CAWSVLRVYGYTF. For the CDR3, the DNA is TGTGCCTGGAGTGTATTAAGGGTATATGGCTACACCTTC.

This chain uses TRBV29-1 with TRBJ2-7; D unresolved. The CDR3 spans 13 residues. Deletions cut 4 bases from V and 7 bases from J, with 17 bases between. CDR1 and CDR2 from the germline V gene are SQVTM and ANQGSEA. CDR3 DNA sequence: TGCAGCGTTGGATTTAACAGTTTAGGGGAGCAGTACTTC. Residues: CSVGFNSLGEQYF.

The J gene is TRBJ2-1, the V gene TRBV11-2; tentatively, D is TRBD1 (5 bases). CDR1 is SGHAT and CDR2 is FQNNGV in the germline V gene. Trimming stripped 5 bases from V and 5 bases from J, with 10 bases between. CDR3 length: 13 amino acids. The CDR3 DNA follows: TGTGCCAGCAGCCCCACCAGGGACAATGAGCAGTTCTTC. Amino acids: CASSPTRDNEQFF.